This T cell receptor (beta chain) is from a study of blood T cell repertoires in COVID-19. Looked up from germline, CDR1 is SGHNT and CDR2 is YENEEA. The V gene end was trimmed by 5 bases and the J gene end by 1 base; junction bases not matched to a gene: 5. This CDR3 region has 16 residues. The assay was immunoSEQ multiplex PCR, and TCRdb's table has in-frame clones only and misses some. The sample lists about 190,000 clones; 82% were seen once. The gene calls are TRBV11-3 and TRBJ2-3; 11 nucleotides align to TRBD2. The TCR originated in a woman aged 55-70 years with acute COVID-19. Sequenced input: PBMCs or T cells enriched from blood (not recorded which). The CDR3 sequence: CASSPHSGGGTDTQYF. The CDR3, as DNA: TGTGCCAGCAGCCCCCATAGCGGGGGGGGCACAGATACGCAGTATTTT.